A selection of T cell receptor beta chains follows, all from one sample in a study of T cell responses to AZD1222 COVID-19 vaccine. The assay was immunoSEQ multiplex PCR, and TCRdb's table has in-frame clones only and misses some. Of under 200,000 clones in the sample, roughly nine tenths were seen once. The sample in question was peripheral blood, obtained on day 0 of MenACWY control vaccination. The receptors derive from an adult in good health. Each CDR3 is given without its conserved first and last residue.

cdr3_aa j_call v_call
ASSQVPGGDYEQY TRBJ2-7 TRBV4-3
ASSLEAGAREQY TRBJ2-7 TRBV6-4
AWSTGALGEKLF TRBJ1-4 TRBV30
ASSGGSGEQF TRBJ2-1 TRBV2
ASSYDRVTGTNEQF TRBJ2-1 TRBV27
SASRQGEGSSPLH TRBJ1-6 TRBV20-1
ASSLAGLAHYNEQF TRBJ2-1 TRBV5-1
ASSQRPVDNYGYT TRBJ1-2 TRBV14
ASSLPPREAF TRBJ1-1 TRBV7-9
ASSPLGAGVGGETQY TRBJ2-5 TRBV7-9
ASSLVQGNTEAF TRBJ1-1 TRBV5-8
ASSIGTGIRSGNTIY TRBJ1-3 TRBV19
ASSYEGGISLPQH TRBJ1-5 TRBV6-6
ASSLAPGKNEKLF TRBJ1-4 TRBV7-8
ASSMDGWNTEAF TRBJ1-1 TRBV7-9
ATTSTGVSPQH TRBJ1-5 TRBV19
SVEVVEQF TRBJ2-1 TRBV29-1